This TCR beta chain was captured by sequencing in a study of CD8 T cells in ankylosing spondylitis. Quantitative 5'-RACE with molecular barcodes generated TCR beta libraries. TCRdb reprocessed the 5' RACE reads via MiXCR and lists one record per CDR3 protein. The sample lists 470,000 or so distinct CDR3 sequences; around 26% were seen once. Notes on this clonotype: The antigen remains unidentified.

General study findings and limits: Clones linked with disease were CD8+ and fairly uncommon in the peripheral blood. Blood from ankylosing spondylitis patients appeared to carry a characteristic eight-variant TCR beta motif. Earlier work had already found some motif variants in reactive arthritis synovial fluid and blood. Disease-linked clones reportedly showed significant enrichment in matched ankylosing spondylitis synovial fluid.

Germline V gene lookup returns CDR1 SEHNR and CDR2 FQNEAQ (reference sequence). The CDR3 contains 16 residues. V lost 0 bases and J 0 bases, leaving 11 bases between the germline ends. The rearrangement joins TRBV7-9 to TRBJ1-1; a possible D gene is TRBD1 (6 bases). The receptor comes from a male donor with ankylosing spondylitis. Sequencing was carried out using blood, either unsorted or a sorted T cell fraction (not recorded which). The CDR3 DNA is TGTGCCAGCAGCTTAGCAGGAGGGGACATGAACACTGAAGCTTTCTTT. Protein product: CASSLAGGDMNTEAFF.